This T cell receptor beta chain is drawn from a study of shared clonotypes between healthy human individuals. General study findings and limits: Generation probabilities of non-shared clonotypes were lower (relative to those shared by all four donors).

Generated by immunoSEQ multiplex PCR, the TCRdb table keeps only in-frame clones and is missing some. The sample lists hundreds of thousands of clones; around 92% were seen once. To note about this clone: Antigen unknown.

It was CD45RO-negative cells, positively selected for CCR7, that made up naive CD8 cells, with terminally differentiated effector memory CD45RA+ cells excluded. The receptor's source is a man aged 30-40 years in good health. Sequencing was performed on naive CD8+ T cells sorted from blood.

CDR3 bases: TGCGCCAGCAGCCAAGATATAGGGTATTACGAGCAGTACTTC. This encodes CASSQDIGYYEQYF. J is TRBJ2-7 and V is TRBV4-3; D ambiguous. From germline, CDR1 is LGHNA and CDR2 YSLEER. Trimming left V 0 bases short and J 4 bases short, with 10 bases between. The CDR3 covers 14 residues.